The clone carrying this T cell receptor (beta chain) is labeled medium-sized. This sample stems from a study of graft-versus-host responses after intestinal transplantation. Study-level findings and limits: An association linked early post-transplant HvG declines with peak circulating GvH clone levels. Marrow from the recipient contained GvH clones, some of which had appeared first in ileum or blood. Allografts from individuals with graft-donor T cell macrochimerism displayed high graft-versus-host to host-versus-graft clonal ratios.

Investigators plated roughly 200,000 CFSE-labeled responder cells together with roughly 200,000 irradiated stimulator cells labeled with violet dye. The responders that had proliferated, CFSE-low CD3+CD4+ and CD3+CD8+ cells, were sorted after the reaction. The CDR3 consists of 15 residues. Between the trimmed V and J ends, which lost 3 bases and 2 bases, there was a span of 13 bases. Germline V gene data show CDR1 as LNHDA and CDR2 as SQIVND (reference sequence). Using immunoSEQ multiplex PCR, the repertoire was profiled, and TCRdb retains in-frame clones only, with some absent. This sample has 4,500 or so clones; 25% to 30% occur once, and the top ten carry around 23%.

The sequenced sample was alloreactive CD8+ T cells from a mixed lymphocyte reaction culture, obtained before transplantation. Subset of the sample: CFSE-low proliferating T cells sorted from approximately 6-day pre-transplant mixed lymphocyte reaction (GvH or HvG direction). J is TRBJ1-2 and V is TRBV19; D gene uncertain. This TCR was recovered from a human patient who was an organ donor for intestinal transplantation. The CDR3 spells CASSIGLGGNYGYTF. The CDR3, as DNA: TGTGCCAGTAGTATCGGACTAGGAGGCAACTATGGCTACACCTTC.